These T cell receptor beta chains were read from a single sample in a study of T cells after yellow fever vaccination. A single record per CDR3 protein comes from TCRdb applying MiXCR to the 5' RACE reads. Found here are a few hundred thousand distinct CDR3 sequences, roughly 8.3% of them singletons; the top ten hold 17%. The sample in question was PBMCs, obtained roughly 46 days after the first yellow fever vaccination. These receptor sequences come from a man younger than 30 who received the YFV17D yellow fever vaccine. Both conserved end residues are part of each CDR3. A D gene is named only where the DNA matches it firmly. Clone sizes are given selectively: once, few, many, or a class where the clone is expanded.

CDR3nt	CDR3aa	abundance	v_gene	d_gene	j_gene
TGTGCCACCAGCTCAACAGGGGCCGGCACAGATACGCAGTATTTT	CATSSTGAGTDTQYF	few	TRBV24-1	TRBD1	TRBJ2-3
TGTGCCAGCAGCTTAGAAGGGGGCCCTTCACCCCTCCACTTT	CASSLEGGPSPLHF	-	TRBV7-2	TRBD1	TRBJ1-6
TGTGCCAGCAGCCCAATGCCCGGACAGGTAGCTGGAAACACCATATATTTT	CASSPMPGQVAGNTIYF	few	TRBV7-9	TRBD1	TRBJ1-3
TGTGCCTGGAGTAGGGAGACCCAGTACTTC	CAWSRETQYF	-	TRBV30	-	TRBJ2-5
TGTGCCAGCAGTTCCAAAGCGGGGTACGAGCAGTACTTC	CASSSKAGYEQYF	-	TRBV6-2/TRBV6-3	TRBD2	TRBJ2-7
TGTGCCAGCAGTGAGGGACAGTTCGTTAATTCACCCCTCCACTTT	CASSEGQFVNSPLHF	-	TRBV27	TRBD1	TRBJ1-6
TGTGCCAGCAGCCCACTAGGACGTGGGGGCCAGTACTTC	CASSPLGRGGQYF	-	TRBV3-1	-	TRBJ2-5
TGTACCATCAGAACCGTCCTCGCTCGGGACAGGGGTGGTAGCGAGCAGTACTTC	CTIRTVLARDRGGSEQYF	-	TRBV12-3/TRBV12-4	TRBD1	TRBJ2-7
TGTGCCAGCAGTCCAACAGGGAGGCCGGGTACAGATACGCAGTATTTT	CASSPTGRPGTDTQYF	few	TRBV12-3/TRBV12-4	-	TRBJ2-3
TGCGCCAGCAGCGGTGGGTCGGGAGGAGAAAAACTGTTTTTT	CASSGGSGGEKLFF	few	TRBV5-1	-	TRBJ1-4
TGTGCCAGCAGTTTGTTGGGCGGGGGCTACACCTTC	CASSLLGGGYTF	-	TRBV27	-	TRBJ1-2
TGTGCCAGCAGCTTAGGCGTCGGGAGTGAAGCTTTCTTT	CASSLGVGSEAFF	-	TRBV7-9	-	TRBJ1-1
TGTGCCAGCAGTTACGAAGGGACAGGGTGGTCCGGCGAGCAGTACTTC	CASSYEGTGWSGEQYF	few	TRBV6-2/TRBV6-3	TRBD1	TRBJ2-7
TGTGCTAGTGGTTTTAGAGATACGCAGTATTTT	CASGFRDTQYF	few	TRBV12-5	-	TRBJ2-3
TGCGCCAGCAGTGAGTGGAGGGGGGGGCCTGGTGAGCAGTTCTTC	CASSEWRGGPGEQFF	-	TRBV10-1	-	TRBJ2-1